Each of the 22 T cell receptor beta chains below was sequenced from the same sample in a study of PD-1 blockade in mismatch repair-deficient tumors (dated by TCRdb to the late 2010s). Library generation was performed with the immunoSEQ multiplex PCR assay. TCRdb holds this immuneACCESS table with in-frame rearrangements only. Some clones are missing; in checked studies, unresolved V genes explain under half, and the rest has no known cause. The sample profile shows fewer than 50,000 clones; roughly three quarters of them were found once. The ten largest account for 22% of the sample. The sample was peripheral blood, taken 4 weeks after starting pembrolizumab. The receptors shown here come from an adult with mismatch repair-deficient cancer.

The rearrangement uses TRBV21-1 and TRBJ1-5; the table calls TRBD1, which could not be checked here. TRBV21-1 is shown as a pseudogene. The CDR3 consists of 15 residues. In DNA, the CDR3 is TGTGCCAGCAGCAAGGGGCAGGTGCTGGATCAGCCCCAGCATTTT. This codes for CASSKGQVLDQPQHF.

Written as DNA, the CDR3 is TGTGCCTCCGACAGTGTTGGGGTGTATACGCAGTATTTT. It specifies CASDSVGVYTQYF. The genes are TRBV30 and TRBJ2-3, with D maybe TRBD1 (5 bases). This CDR3 region has 13 residues. V gave up 7 bases and J gave up 7 bases, with 18 bases separating them. From germline, CDR1 is GTSNPN and CDR2 SVGIG (reference sequence).

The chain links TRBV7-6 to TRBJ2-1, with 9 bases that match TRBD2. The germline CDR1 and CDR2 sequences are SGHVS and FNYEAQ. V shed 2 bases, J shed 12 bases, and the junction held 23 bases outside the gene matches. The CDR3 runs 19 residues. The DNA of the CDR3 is TGTGCCAGCAGCTTATACCAGAAGGCGGCGGGAGGGCCCTCGTACAGGCAGTTCTTC. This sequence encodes CASSLYQKAAGGPSYRQFF.

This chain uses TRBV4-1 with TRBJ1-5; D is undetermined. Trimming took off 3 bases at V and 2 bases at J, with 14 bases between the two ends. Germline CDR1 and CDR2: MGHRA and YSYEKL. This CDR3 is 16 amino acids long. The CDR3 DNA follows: TGCGCCAGCAGCCAGGCGGGCCTCGGAGGCAATCAGCCCCAGCATTTT. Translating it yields CASSQAGLGGNQPQHF.

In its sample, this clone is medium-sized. DNA for the CDR3: TGTGCCAGCAGCTCCCAGGACAGGGGTCGATACGAGCAGTACTTC. Protein: CASSSQDRGRYEQYF. This sequence joins TRBV6-6 and TRBJ2-7, with 9 bases matching TRBD1. The CDR3 is 15 residues long. Germline CDR1 MNHNY, CDR2 SVGAGI (reference sequence). The V segment lost 6 bases and the J segment 4 bases; nucleotides outside the gene matches: 10.

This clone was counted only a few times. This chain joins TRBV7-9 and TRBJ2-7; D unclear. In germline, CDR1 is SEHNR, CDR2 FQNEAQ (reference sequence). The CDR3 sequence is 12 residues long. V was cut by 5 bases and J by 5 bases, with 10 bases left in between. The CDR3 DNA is TGTGCCAGCAGCCCCCACCGGGACGAGCAGTACTTC. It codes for CASSPHRDEQYF.

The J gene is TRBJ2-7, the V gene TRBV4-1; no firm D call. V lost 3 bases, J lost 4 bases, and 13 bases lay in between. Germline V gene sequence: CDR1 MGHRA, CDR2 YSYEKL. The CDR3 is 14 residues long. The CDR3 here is CASSHRGLGYEQYF. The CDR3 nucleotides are TGCGCCAGCAGCCACCGCGGCTTGGGTTACGAGCAGTACTTC.

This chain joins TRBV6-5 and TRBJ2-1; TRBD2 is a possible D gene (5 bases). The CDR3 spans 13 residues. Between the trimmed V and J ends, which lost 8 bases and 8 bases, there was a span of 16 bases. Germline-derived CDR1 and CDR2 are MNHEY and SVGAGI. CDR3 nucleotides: TGTGCCAGCGAGGGCCCCCCAGGTGATGAGCAGTTCTTC. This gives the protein CASEGPPGDEQFF.

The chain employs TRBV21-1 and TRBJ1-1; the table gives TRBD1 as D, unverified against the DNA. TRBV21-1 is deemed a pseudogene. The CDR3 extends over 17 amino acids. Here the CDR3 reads CASCPPGQGEMNTEAFF. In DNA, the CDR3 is TGTGCCAGCTGTCCCCCGGGACAGGGGGAAATGAACACTGAAGCTTTCTTT.

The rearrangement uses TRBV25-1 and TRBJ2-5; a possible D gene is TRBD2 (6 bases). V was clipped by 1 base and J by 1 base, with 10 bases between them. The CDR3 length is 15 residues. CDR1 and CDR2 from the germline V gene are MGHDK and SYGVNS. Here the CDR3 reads CASSEWRGIQETQYF. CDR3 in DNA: TGTGCCAGCAGTGAATGGCGGGGCATCCAAGAGACCCAGTACTTC.

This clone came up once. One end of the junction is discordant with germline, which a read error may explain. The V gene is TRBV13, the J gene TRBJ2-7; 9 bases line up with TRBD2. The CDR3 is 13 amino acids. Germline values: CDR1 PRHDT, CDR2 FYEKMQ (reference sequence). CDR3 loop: CASSLGTSWEQYF. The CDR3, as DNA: TGTGCCAGCAGCCTAGGGACTAGCTGGGAGCAGTACTTC.

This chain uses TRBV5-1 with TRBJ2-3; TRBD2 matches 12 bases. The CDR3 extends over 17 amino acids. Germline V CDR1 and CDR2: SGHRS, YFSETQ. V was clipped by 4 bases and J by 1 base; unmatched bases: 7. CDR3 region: CASSPRLAGEGTDTQYF. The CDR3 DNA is TGCGCCAGCAGCCCAAGACTAGCGGGAGAGGGCACAGATACGCAGTATTTT.

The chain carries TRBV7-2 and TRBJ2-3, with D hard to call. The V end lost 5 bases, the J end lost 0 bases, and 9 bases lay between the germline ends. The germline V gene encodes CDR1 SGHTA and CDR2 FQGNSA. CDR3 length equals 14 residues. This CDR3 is CASSLSPSTDTQYF. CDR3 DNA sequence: TGTGCCAGCAGCCTAAGCCCTAGCACAGATACGCAGTATTTT.

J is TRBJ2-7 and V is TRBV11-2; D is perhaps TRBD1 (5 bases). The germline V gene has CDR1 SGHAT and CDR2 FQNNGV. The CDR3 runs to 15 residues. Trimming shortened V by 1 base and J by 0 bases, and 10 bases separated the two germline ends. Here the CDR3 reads CASSLGTGSSYEQYF. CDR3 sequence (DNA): TGTGCCAGCAGCTTAGGTACAGGAAGCTCCTACGAGCAGTACTTC. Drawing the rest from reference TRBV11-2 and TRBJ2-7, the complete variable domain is EAGVAQSPRYKIIEKRQSVAFWCNPISGHATLYWYQQILGQGPKLLIQFQNNGVVDDSQLPKDRFSAERLKGVDSTLKIQPAKLEDSAVYLCASSLGTGSSYEQYFGPGTRLTVT.

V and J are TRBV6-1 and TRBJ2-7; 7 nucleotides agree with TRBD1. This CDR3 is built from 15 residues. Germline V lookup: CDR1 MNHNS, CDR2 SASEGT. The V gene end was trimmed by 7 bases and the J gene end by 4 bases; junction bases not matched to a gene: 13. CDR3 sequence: CASTEGQGEPYEQYF. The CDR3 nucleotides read TGTGCCAGCACCGAGGGGCAGGGGGAGCCGTACGAGCAGTACTTC.

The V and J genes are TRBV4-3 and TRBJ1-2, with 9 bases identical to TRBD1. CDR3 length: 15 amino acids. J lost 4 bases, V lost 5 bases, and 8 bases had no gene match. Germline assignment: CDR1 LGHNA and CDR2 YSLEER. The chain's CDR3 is CASSTSTGGGYGYTF. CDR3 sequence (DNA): TGCGCCAGCAGCACCTCGACAGGGGGTGGCTATGGCTACACCTTC.

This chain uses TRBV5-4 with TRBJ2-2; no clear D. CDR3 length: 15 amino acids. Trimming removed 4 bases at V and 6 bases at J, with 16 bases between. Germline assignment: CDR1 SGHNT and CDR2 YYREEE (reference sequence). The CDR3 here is CASSPGSPEAGELFF. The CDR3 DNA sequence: TGTGCCAGCAGCCCCGGGTCTCCCGAGGCCGGGGAGCTGTTTTTT.

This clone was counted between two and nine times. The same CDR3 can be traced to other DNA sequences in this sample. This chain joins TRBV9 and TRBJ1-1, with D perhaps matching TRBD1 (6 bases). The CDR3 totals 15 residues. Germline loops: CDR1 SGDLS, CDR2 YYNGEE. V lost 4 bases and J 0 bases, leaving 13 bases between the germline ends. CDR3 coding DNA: TGTGCCAGCAGCCCCCGAACAGGGTTGAACACTGAAGCTTTCTTT. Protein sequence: CASSPRTGLNTEAFF. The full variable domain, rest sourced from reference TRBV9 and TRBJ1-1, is DSGVTQTPKHLITATGQRVTLRCSPRSGDLSVYWYQQSLDQGLQFLIQYYNGEERAKGNILERFSAQQFPDLHSELNLSSLELGDSALYFCASSPRTGLNTEAFFGQGTRLTVV.

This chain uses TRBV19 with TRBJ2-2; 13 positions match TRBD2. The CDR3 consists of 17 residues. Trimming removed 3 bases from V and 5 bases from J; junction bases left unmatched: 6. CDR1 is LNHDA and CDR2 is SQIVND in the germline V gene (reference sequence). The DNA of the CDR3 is TGTGCCAGTAGTATCGGGACTAGCGGGACCTCGACCGGGGAGCTGTTTTTT. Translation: CASSIGTSGTSTGELFF.

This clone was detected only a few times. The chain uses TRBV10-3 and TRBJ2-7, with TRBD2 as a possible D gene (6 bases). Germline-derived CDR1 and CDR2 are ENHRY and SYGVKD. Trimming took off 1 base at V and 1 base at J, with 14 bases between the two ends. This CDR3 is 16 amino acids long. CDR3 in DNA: TGTGCCATCAGTGAGTATCGGGGGATAGGATCCTACGAGCAGTACTTC. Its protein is CAISEYRGIGSYEQYF.

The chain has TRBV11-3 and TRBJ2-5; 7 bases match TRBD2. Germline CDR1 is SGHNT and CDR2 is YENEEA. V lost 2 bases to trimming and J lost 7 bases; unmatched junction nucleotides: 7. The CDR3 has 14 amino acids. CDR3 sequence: CASSLPGGDGTQYF. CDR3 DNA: TGTGCCAGCAGCTTACCGGGGGGAGATGGGACCCAGTACTTC. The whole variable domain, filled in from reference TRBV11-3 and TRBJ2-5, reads EAGVVQSPRYKIIEKKQPVAFWCNPISGHNTLYWYLQNLGQGPELLIRYENEEAVDDSQLPKDRFSAERLKGVDSTLKIQPAELGDSAVYLCASSLPGGDGTQYFGPGTRLLVL.

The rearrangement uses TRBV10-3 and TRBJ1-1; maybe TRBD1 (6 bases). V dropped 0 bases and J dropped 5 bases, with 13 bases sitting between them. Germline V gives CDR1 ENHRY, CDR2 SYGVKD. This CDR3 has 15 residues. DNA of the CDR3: TGTGCCATCAGTGAGTCGGGGCGAGGGGGTACTGAAGCTTTCTTT. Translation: CAISESGRGGTEAFF.